These T cell receptor beta chains were read from a single sample in a study of blood T cell repertoires in COVID-19. Generated by immunoSEQ multiplex PCR, the TCRdb table keeps only in-frame clones and is missing some. The sample yields 200,000 to 250,000 clones, 85% to 90% seen once. The sequencing sample was made of peripheral blood. All receptors derive from a woman aged 60-70 years with acute or convalescent COVID-19. CDR3s include the opening cysteine and the closing phenylalanine or tryptophan. A D gene is named only where the DNA matches it firmly. The size of a clone is reported for some rows only, either as once, few or many, or as a class for expanded clones.

v_call	d_call	j_call	clone_size	cdr3_nt	cdr3_aa
TRBV11-2	TRBD2	TRBJ2-7	once	TGTGCCAGCAGCCGGACGGGACTAGCGAACGAGCAGTACTTC	CASSRTGLANEQYF
TRBV12-3/TRBV12-4	.	TRBJ2-1	.	TGTGCCAGCAGTTTAGCCCGCGGAGAGCAGTTCTTC	CASSLARGEQFF
TRBV7-9	TRBD2	TRBJ2-3	.	TGTGCCAGCAGCTTTAGGGCTAGCGGGCTTCTCGGGGATACGCAGTATTTT	CASSFRASGLLGDTQYF
TRBV3-1/TRBV3-2	.	TRBJ2-3	.	TGTGCCAGCACCCAACGGGGGGCGGATACGCAGTATTTT	CASTQRGADTQYF
TRBV27	TRBD1	TRBJ1-5	.	TGTGCCAGCAGTTTATCGTGGACAGGGAAATTTAACAATCAGCCCCAGCATTTT	CASSLSWTGKFNNQPQHF
TRBV4-2	TRBD1	TRBJ2-1	.	TGTGCCAGCAGCCAAGATAGGGGACAGGGGGCCTATGAGCAGTTCTTC	CASSQDRGQGAYEQFF
TRBV19	TRBD2	TRBJ2-7	few	TGTGCCAGCCTTGCGACTAGCGGGGAAGTAAGCGAGCAGTACTTC	CASLATSGEVSEQYF
TRBV28	.	TRBJ1-6	.	TGTGCCAGCAGACCCCCCCAAGGGGCGACTTCACCCCTCCACTTT	CASRPPQGATSPLHF
TRBV9	.	TRBJ2-2	.	TGTGCCAGCAGCGTAGCAGGGGACACCGGGGAGCTGTTTTTT	CASSVAGDTGELFF
TRBV19	.	TRBJ2-3	.	TGTGCCAGTAGGACTAGCACAGATACGCAGTATTTT	CASRTSTDTQYF
TRBV2	.	TRBJ1-2	.	TGTGCCAGCAGTAGGCGGGACTTTTCCGGCTCATCGCGAGGCTACACCTTC	CASSRRDFSGSSRGYTF
TRBV11-3	.	TRBJ2-3	.	TGTGCCAGCAGTTCTACCCCAGGTGGCACAGATACGCAGTATTTT	CASSSTPGGTDTQYF
TRBV18	TRBD1	TRBJ2-6	.	TGTGCCAGCTCACTCGGGACAGGGGGGACTGGGGCCAACGTCCTGACTTTC	CASSLGTGGTGANVLTF
TRBV10-3	TRBD2	TRBJ2-7	.	TGTGCCATCAGCCGGGGGCTAGCGGGAGGCGAGCAGTACTTC	CAISRGLAGGEQYF
TRBV18	TRBD2	TRBJ2-7	.	TGTGCCAGCTCACCACGGGCTCTAGCGGGAGACGAGCAGTACTTC	CASSPRALAGDEQYF
TRBV3-1/TRBV3-2	TRBD1	TRBJ1-2	.	TGTGCCAGCAGCCAACCGGGACAGGTCTATGGCTACACCTTC	CASSQPGQVYGYTF
TRBV4-2	.	TRBJ1-1	.	TGTGCCAGCAGCCAACCGGGGTTCCCTGAAGCTTTCTTT	CASSQPGFPEAFF
TRBV19	TRBD1	TRBJ2-5	.	TGTGCCAGTAGTCCTTGGGCAGGGGGTCTGCAAGAGACCCAGTACTTC	CASSPWAGGLQETQYF
TRBV5-5	TRBD1	TRBJ1-2	.	TGTGCCAGCAGCTTGATGTGGACAGGGGGCTATGGCTACACCTTC	CASSLMWTGGYGYTF
TRBV20-1	TRBD2	TRBJ2-5	once	TGCAGTGCTAGTCCGGGGGGGGAAGAGACCCAGTACTTC	CSASPGGEETQYF
TRBV9	TRBD2	TRBJ2-5	.	TGTGCCAGCAGCGTAAGCGGGGGAAGGCAAGAGACCCAGTACTTC	CASSVSGGRQETQYF
TRBV7-9	TRBD2	TRBJ2-3	once	TGTGCCAGCAGCTTGGGGGGGACTAGCTGGACAGATACGCAGTATTTT	CASSLGGTSWTDTQYF
TRBV19	.	TRBJ2-3	many	TGTGCCAGTAGTATCGACAGAAGCACAGATACGCAGTATTTT	CASSIDRSTDTQYF
TRBV27	.	TRBJ1-3	.	TGTGCCAGTAGGACAGTCTCTGGAAACACCATATATTTT	CASRTVSGNTIYF
TRBV3-1/TRBV3-2	TRBD1	TRBJ2-2	.	TGTGCCAGCAGCCCCTGGACAGGGAACACCGGGGAGCTGTTTTTT	CASSPWTGNTGELFF
TRBV19	TRBD1	TRBJ2-1	.	TGTGCCAGTAGTATAAGGGGACAGGGGTACAATGAGCAGTTCTTC	CASSIRGQGYNEQFF
TRBV5-6	.	TRBJ2-1	.	TGTGCCAGCAGCGTCCGGGACTCTCGGGAACATGAGCAGTTCTTC	CASSVRDSREHEQFF
TRBV11-2	TRBD1	TRBJ1-5	.	TGTGCCAGCAGCTTAGGGACAGGGGGCTGGCAGCCCCAGCATTTT	CASSLGTGGWQPQHF
TRBV7-3	TRBD1	TRBJ2-1	.	TGTGCCAGCAGCTTTGACAGGGTGGATGAGCAGTTCTTC	CASSFDRVDEQFF
TRBV29-1	.	TRBJ2-1	.	TGCAGCGGTTCTACTGCGTGGGAGCAGTTCTTC	CSGSTAWEQFF
TRBV6-5	TRBD1	TRBJ2-5	.	TGTGCCAGCTTTAGGACAGGGGGTGCAGAGACCCAGTACTTC	CASFRTGGAETQYF
TRBV28	TRBD1	TRBJ2-7	.	TGTGCCAGCAGTCCCGTGACAGGGGGCCTCTACGAGCAGTACTTC	CASSPVTGGLYEQYF
TRBV15	.	TRBJ2-5	.	TGTGCCACCAGCAGAGATATGAGGGAGACCCAGTACTTC	CATSRDMRETQYF
TRBV9	.	TRBJ2-5	once	TGTGCCAGCAGCGTAGAGACCCAGGGGCGAGAGACCCAGTACTTC	CASSVETQGRETQYF
TRBV6-4	.	TRBJ1-1	.	TGTGCCAGCAGAAGGCGGGAGGGGACTGAAGCTTTCTTT	CASRRREGTEAFF
TRBV10-1	TRBD2	TRBJ2-7	.	TGCGCCAGCAGTCAGGCTAGCGGGGAACCCTACGAGCAGTACTTC	CASSQASGEPYEQYF
TRBV6-6	.	TRBJ2-1	.	TGTGCCAGCATAGGGGATAAGAATGAGCAGTTCTTC	CASIGDKNEQFF